This T cell receptor beta chain stems from a study of T-cell reconstitution after alpha-beta-depleted transplantation in children. This clonotype came up a few times. Its antigen is unidentified. With 6 bases removed from V and 2 bases from J, the gap between germline ends came to 13 bases. This CDR3 contains 15 residues. Germline assignment: CDR1 MNHEY and CDR2 SMNVEV (reference sequence). Study-wide results and caveats: Where alpha-beta T cells came from about two months after transplant was reportedly several hundred expanded graft clones. Most T-cell counts and diversity one year after the transplant came from T cells that were newly produced. From surviving recipient T cells and thymic progenitors came the high day-60 TCRbeta diversity observed in some patients.

TCRbeta library construction was performed incorporating unique molecular identifiers. TCRdb reanalysed the PCR reads using MiXCR and keeps one entry per CDR3 protein. The table lists about 350,000 distinct CDR3 sequences, about 17% of them singletons, with about 41% in the top ten. This rearrangement joins TRBV27 to TRBJ1-4; TRBD1 is a possible D gene (5 bases). The TCR was taken from a male patient aged 2-10 years who had a stem cell transplant for acute lymphoblastic leukemia, so the T cells may come from the graft donor. The starting material was PBMCs, mostly from graft donor cells, obtained 360 days after TCRalphabeta/CD19-depleted stem cell transplant. The CDR3 nucleotides read TGTGCCAGCAGAAAGGGGAGTTGGACTAATGAAAAACTGTTTTTT. Its protein is CASRKGSWTNEKLFF.